This T cell receptor (beta chain) was found in a study of blood T cell repertoires in COVID-19. Study in general: Acute-phase and convalescent COVID-19 samples originated in the United States, Italy and Spain.

Assay used: immunoSEQ multiplex PCR; TCRdb lists only in-frame clones, some missing. The data contain around 200,000 clones, over 75% of them singletons. V gave up 4 bases and J gave up 0 bases, with 11 bases separating them. The CDR3 totals 14 residues. Looked up from germline, CDR1 is SGHRS and CDR2 is YFSETQ. The specimen sequenced was peripheral blood. The rearrangement uses TRBV5-1 and TRBJ2-7; D is undetermined. The sequence derives from a man aged 50 to 59 with acute or convalescent COVID-19. The DNA for the CDR3 is TGCGCCAGCAGCCCGACACCAAACTCCTACGAGCAGTACTTC. It codes for CASSPTPNSYEQYF.